This TCR beta chain was obtained from a study of shared clonotypes between healthy human individuals. For the study at large: A few men and two women, aged 18 to 49, were donors. CD4 naive and CD4 memory each took three plates per donor, while CD8 naive took two and CD8 memory one.

Trimming shortened V by 0 bases and J by 4 bases, and 10 bases separated the two germline ends. CDR3 length: 14 amino acids. Germline loops: CDR1 MGHRA, CDR2 YSYEKL. CD45RO-negative, CCR7-positively selected cells formed the naive CD8 fraction, excluding terminally differentiated effector memory CD45RA+ cells. Generated by immunoSEQ multiplex PCR, the TCRdb table keeps only in-frame clones and is missing some. The sample consists of about 2.2 million clones, roughly 91% of them appearing once. Regarding this clone: Antigen unknown.

Broader study findings: Sampling involved blood alone; tissue repertoires likely differ.

The source material was naive CD8+ T cells from PBMCs. The chain combines TRBV4-1 with TRBJ2-7; no clear D. The TCR was taken from a man in his late teens or twenties in good health. Some clones in this sample may be carry-over from other donors' samples. The CDR3 DNA sequence: TGCGCCAGCAGCCAAGACGAGATGGGTTACGAGCAGTACTTC. Encoded protein: CASSQDEMGYEQYF.